The following is a T cell receptor (beta chain) sequence with its context. Using its own MiXCR run on the RACE reads, TCRdb lists one record per CDR3 protein. The sample includes 300,000 to 350,000 distinct CDR3 sequences, approximately 6.3% seen only once; the top ten take approximately 8.9%. The record originates from a study of human T cells and chemical hapten exposure. Study summary: Patch testing placed 0.01% DPC on the upper back, with readings at 6 days.

Germline CDR1 reads SEHNR; CDR2 reads FQNEAQ (reference sequence). The CDR3 consists of 13 residues. V was cut by 1 base and J by 11 bases, with 14 bases left in between. The sample's time point: patch test 1, 2 weeks after DPC sensitization. Treatment specified: therapeutic diphenylcyclopropenone sensitization with weekly scalp DPC. The material sequenced was whole blood, taken in connection with sensitization to the hapten diphenylcyclopropenone (DPC). V usage is TRBV7-9 and J usage is TRBJ1-1; D is ambiguous. This sequence was found in a woman aged 18-29 years with alopecia areata. Some clones in this sample may be carry-over from other donors' samples. CDR3 sequence: CASSLGDPRSAFF. The CDR3 coding sequence is TGTGCCAGCAGCTTAGGAGACCCCCGGTCGGCTTTCTTT.